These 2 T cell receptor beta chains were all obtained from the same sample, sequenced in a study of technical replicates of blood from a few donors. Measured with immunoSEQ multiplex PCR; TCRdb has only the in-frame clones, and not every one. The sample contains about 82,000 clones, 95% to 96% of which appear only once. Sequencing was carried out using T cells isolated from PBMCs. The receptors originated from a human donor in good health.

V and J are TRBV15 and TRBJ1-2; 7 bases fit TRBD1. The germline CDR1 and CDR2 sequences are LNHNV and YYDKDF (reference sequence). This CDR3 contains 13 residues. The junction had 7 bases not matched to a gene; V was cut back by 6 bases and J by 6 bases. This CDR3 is CATSPGTAHGYTF. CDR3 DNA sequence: TGTGCCACCAGTCCTGGGACAGCACATGGCTACACCTTC.

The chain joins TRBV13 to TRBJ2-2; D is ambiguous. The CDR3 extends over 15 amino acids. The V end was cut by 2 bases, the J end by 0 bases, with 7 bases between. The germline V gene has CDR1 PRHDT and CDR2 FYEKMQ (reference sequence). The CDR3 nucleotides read TGTGCCAGCAGCTTAAGCCCTACGAACACCGGGGAGCTGTTTTTT. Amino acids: CASSLSPTNTGELFF.